These 14 T cell receptor beta chains were sequenced from one sample in a study of blood T cell repertoires in COVID-19. Libraries were prepared by immunoSEQ multiplex PCR; TCRdb keeps only in-frame clonotypes and omits some of them. The data hold over 400,000 clones, with around 85% observed a single time. Source material: PBMCs or T cells enriched from blood (not recorded which). The receptor set was obtained from a woman in her fifties or sixties who had recovered from COVID-19.

The CDR3 bases are TGTGCCAGCAGCCCCCTAGAGGAGAAACTGTTTTTT. Translating gives CASSPLEEKLFF. The chain employs TRBV6-5 and TRBJ1-4; D not certain. V was clipped by 6 bases and J by 11 bases, with 13 bases between them. Germline V CDR1 and CDR2: MNHEY, SVGAGI. This CDR3 region has 12 residues.

This chain links TRBV6-2 or TRBV6-3 with TRBJ1-1; 9 nucleotides line up with TRBD1. The V gene end was trimmed by 6 bases and the J gene end by 0 bases; junction bases not matched to a gene: 8. CDR1 and CDR2 (germline): MNHEY, SVGEGT. The CDR3 is 16 amino acids. CDR3 sequence (DNA): TGTGCCAGCAGCGACCTGGACAGGGGCATGAACACTGAAGCTTTCTTT. Translated, it gives CASSDLDRGMNTEAFF.

For this clone: This sample also contains other DNA sequences that code for the same CDR3. The V call is TRBV11-2, the J call TRBJ2-3, with TRBD1 matching over 8 bases. CDR1 and CDR2 (germline): SGHAT, FQNNGV. There are 14 residues in the CDR3. The J segment lost 1 base and the V segment lost 5 bases, leaving 2 bases of the junction unmatched. In DNA form, the CDR3 reads TGTGCCAGCAGCCTGGACAGGGGCACAGATACGCAGTATTTT. Protein product: CASSLDRGTDTQYF.

J is TRBJ1-6 and V is TRBV4-1; the D is unclear. Per the germline V gene, CDR1 is MGHRA and CDR2 is YSYEKL. The V and J ends lost 1 base and 14 bases respectively, with 15 bases between them. The CDR3 runs to 14 residues. CDR3 region: CASSQVSPPGALHF. The CDR3 region has the DNA TGCGCCAGCAGCCAAGTCAGCCCCCCCGGGGCCCTCCACTTT.

CDR3 nucleotides: TGCGCCAGCAGCCAACAGGGTGGCTACACCTTC. This sequence encodes CASSQQGGYTF. The rearrangement uses TRBV4-1 and TRBJ1-2; weak D call: TRBD1 (5 bases). V lost 2 bases and J lost 7, with 5 bases in between. The CDR3 is 11 amino acids. CDR1 and CDR2 (germline): MGHRA, YSYEKL.

This clone occurred a few times. V gene TRBV7-9 combines with J gene TRBJ1-2; D is unclear. Trimming removed 5 bases at V and 2 bases at J, with 12 bases between. The germline gives CDR1 SEHNR, CDR2 FQNEAQ (reference sequence). The CDR3 is 14 residues long. The CDR3 coding sequence is TGTGCCAGCAGCCCCGAGGAGTCCAACTATGGCTACACCTTC. Its translation is CASSPEESNYGYTF. The full variable domain, in which reference TRBV7-9 and TRBJ1-2 provide the parts outside the CDR3, is DTGVSQNPRHKITKRGQNVTFRCDPISEHNRLYWYRQTLGQGPEFLTYFQNEAQLEKSRLLSDRFSAERPKGSFSTLEIQRTEQGDSAMYLCASSPEESNYGYTFGSGTRLTVV.

This sequence joins TRBV21-1 and TRBJ1-2; no DNA check was done on the table's D call, TRBD1. TRBV21-1 corresponds to a pseudogene. The CDR3 extends over 12 amino acids. In nucleotides, the CDR3 is TGTGCCAGCAGCAATTCAGTCTATGGCTACACCTTC. Translating it yields CASSNSVYGYTF.

In this sample, this clone turned up once. The rearrangement uses TRBV9 and TRBJ2-1; the D gene is possibly TRBD2 (5 bases). This CDR3 region has 12 residues. V was cut by 4 bases and J by 15 bases, with 17 bases left in between. Looked up from germline, CDR1 is SGDLS and CDR2 is YYNGEE. The CDR3 sequence: CASSRTERDWFF. CDR3 nucleotide sequence: TGTGCCAGCAGCCGAACGGAGAGGGATTGGTTCTTC.

The chain has TRBV3-1 (or the pseudogene TRBV3-2) and TRBJ1-2; TRBD1 might be the D (5 bases). The CDR3 runs 16 residues. The V end lost 0 bases, the J end lost 2 bases, and 13 bases lay between the germline ends. Germline CDR1 is LGHDT and CDR2 is YNNKEL (reference sequence). The CDR3 region is CASSQDGQRRNYGYTF. For the CDR3, the DNA is TGTGCCAGCAGCCAAGATGGACAAAGGCGGAACTATGGCTACACCTTC.

The V gene is TRBV4-1, the J gene TRBJ2-6, with 7 nucleotides matching TRBD2. The CDR3 sequence is 20 residues long. V was pared by 4 bases and J by 1 base, with 16 bases of the junction left unmatched. Germline CDR1 is MGHRA and CDR2 is YSYEKL. The CDR3 DNA reads TGCGCCAGCAGCCGCAACTCCAAGGGAGCGGGGAGGTCTGGGGCCAACGTCCTGACTTTC. Protein: CASSRNSKGAGRSGANVLTF.

The table lists this clone with many counts. J is TRBJ1-2 and V is TRBV5-1, with D unclear. There are 14 residues in the CDR3. The V end lost 3 bases, the J end lost 2 bases, and 11 bases lay between the germline ends. Germline V gives CDR1 SGHRS, CDR2 YFSETQ. The CDR3 is CASSSFPLNYGYTF. Written as DNA, the CDR3 is TGCGCCAGCAGCTCCTTTCCGTTAAACTATGGCTACACCTTC.

The chain links TRBV4-1 to TRBJ1-2; no clear D gene. Germline CDR1 MGHRA, CDR2 YSYEKL. This CDR3 contains 14 residues. V was clipped by 1 base and J by 7 bases, with 13 bases between them. For the CDR3, the DNA is TGCGCCAGCAGCCAAGGGCAGGCGATGGGTGGCTACACCTTC. Translation: CASSQGQAMGGYTF.

V and J are TRBV10-2 and TRBJ1-5; TRBD1 agrees at 12 bases. With 9 bases clipped from V and 4 bases from J, the junction kept 4 bases outside the gene matches. The germline gives CDR1 WSHSY, CDR2 SAAADI. The CDR3 covers 14 residues. CDR3 bases: TGCGCCAGTGGGGACAGGGGGCTTAATCAGCCCCAGCATTTT. It yields the protein CASGDRGLNQPQHF.

The rearrangement uses TRBV29-1 and TRBJ2-3; TRBD2 agrees at 9 bases. Germline CDR1 SQVTM, CDR2 ANQGSEA. The CDR3 runs 14 residues. J gave up 3 bases and V 2 bases, and 3 bases lay outside the gene matches. The CDR3 loop is CSVETSGRTDTQYF. For the CDR3, the DNA is TGCAGCGTTGAAACCAGCGGGAGGACAGATACGCAGTATTTT.